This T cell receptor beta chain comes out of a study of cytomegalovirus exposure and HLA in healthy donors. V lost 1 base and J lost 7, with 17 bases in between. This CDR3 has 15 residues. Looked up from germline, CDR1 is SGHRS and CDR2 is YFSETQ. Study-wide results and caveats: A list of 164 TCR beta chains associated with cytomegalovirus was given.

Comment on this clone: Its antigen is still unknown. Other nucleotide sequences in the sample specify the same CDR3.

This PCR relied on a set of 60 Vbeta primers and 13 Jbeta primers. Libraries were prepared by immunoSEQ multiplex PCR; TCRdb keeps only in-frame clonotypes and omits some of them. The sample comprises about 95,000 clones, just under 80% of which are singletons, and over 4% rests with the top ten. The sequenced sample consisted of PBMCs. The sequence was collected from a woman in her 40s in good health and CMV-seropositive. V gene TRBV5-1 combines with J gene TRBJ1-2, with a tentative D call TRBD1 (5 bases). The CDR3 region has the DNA TGCGCCAGCAGCTTGAATTGGGCGACGGGGGGTGGCTACACCTTC. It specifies CASSLNWATGGGYTF.